This T cell receptor (beta chain) was captured in a study of regulatory T cells in long-lasting Graves disease. iRepertoire HTBI primers and Arm-PCR of CDR3 regions built TCR beta libraries. TCRdb redid the calling of the multiplex PCR reads with MiXCR, one entry per CDR3 protein. The data show 400,000 to 500,000 distinct CDR3 sequences, 15% seen once. The CDR3 is 13 amino acids. Germline CDR1 and CDR2: MNHEY and SMNVEV (reference sequence). Deletions cut 5 bases from V and 7 bases from J, with 12 bases between. Time point: newly diagnosed GD, antithyroid drugs for less than 3 months. Isolated PBMC RNA provided the starting material for the TCR library. Ten or more counts support this clonotype. This same sample was also part of a study on T cells in Graves' hyperthyroidism and ophthalmopathy.

The receptor was derived from a woman aged 40 to 50 with Graves disease. Sample: peripheral blood mononuclear cells (PBMCs), taken at new diagnosis, from a patient treated with antithyroid drugs. The chain couples TRBV27 to TRBJ2-1; tentatively, D is TRBD1 or TRBD2 (5 bases each). DNA of the CDR3: TGTGCCAGCAGTCTCCGGGGCGGGAATGAGCAGTTCTTC. Encoded protein: CASSLRGGNEQFF.